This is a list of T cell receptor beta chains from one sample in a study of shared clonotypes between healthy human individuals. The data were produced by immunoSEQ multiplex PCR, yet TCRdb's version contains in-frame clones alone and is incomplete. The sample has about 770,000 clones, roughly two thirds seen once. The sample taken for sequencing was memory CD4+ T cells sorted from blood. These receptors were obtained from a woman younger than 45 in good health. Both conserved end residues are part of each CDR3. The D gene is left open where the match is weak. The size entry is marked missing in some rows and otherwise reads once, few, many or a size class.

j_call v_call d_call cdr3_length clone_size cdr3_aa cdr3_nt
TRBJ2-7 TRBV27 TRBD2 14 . CASRGVSGVYEQYF TGTGCCAGCAGGGGAGTCAGCGGGGTCTACGAGCAGTACTTC
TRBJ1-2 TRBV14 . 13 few CASSPGRTYGYTF TGTGCCAGCAGCCCGGGACGGACCTATGGCTACACCTTC
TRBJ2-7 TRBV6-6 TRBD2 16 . CASSSTSGRLSYEQYF TGTGCCAGCAGTTCGACTAGCGGGAGGCTATCCTACGAGCAGTACTTC
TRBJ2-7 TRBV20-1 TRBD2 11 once CSTKREPKQYF TGCAGTACAAAGCGGGAGCCGAAGCAGTACTTC
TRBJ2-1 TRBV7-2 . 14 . CASSPPHGRSEQFF TGTGCCAGCAGCCCCCCCCATGGGCGGAGTGAGCAGTTCTTC
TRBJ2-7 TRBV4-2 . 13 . CASSQVGVREQYF TGTGCCAGCAGCCAAGTCGGGGTTCGCGAGCAGTACTTC
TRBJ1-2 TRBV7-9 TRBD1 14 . CASSLDGQGAGYTF TGTGCCAGCAGCTTGGACGGACAGGGGGCGGGCTACACCTTC
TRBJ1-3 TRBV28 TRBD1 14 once CTSRGQGSGNTIYF TGTACAAGTAGGGGACAGGGCTCTGGAAACACCATATATTTT
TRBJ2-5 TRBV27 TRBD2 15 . CASSQAGGTGVTQYF TGTGCCAGCAGTCAAGCGGGAGGGACCGGGGTGACCCAGTACTTC
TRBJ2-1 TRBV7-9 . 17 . CASSLGAWGSFYNEQFF TGTGCCAGCAGCTTAGGAGCCTGGGGGAGCTTCTACAATGAGCAGTTCTTC
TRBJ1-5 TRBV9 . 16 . CASSPTGEGFNQPQHF TGTGCCAGCAGCCCCACCGGGGAGGGTTTCAATCAGCCCCAGCATTTT
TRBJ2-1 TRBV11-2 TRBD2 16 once CASSPSSGGPYNEQFF TGTGCCAGCAGCCCGTCAAGCGGGGGACCATACAATGAGCAGTTCTTC
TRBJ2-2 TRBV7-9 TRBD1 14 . CASSFTGGTGELFF TGTGCCAGCAGCTTCACAGGGGGCACCGGGGAGCTGTTTTTT
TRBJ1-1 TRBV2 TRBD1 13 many CASTRDRVTEAFF TGTGCCAGCACCCGCGACAGGGTAACTGAAGCTTTCTTT
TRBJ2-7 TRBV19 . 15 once CASGDVGSPPYEQYF TGTGCCAGTGGGGACGTGGGGAGTCCCCCCTACGAGCAGTACTTC
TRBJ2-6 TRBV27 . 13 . CASSRSGANVLTF TGTGCCAGCAGTCGCTCTGGGGCCAACGTCCTGACTTTC
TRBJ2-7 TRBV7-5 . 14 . CVRSYGVPSYEQYF TGTGTCAGAAGCTACGGGGTCCCCTCTTACGAGCAGTACTTC
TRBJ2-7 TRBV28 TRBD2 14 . CASALAGFVYEQYF TGTGCCAGCGCCCTAGCGGGGTTTGTTTACGAGCAGTACTTC
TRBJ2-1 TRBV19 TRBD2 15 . CASTLGTSGVGEQFF TGTGCCAGCACCCTAGGGACTAGCGGGGTAGGTGAGCAGTTCTTC
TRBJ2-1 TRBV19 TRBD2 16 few CASSGGAGGAYNEQFF TGTGCCAGTAGTGGGGGAGCGGGAGGGGCCTACAATGAGCAGTTCTTC
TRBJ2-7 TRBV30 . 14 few CAWSYKGQLYEQYF TGTGCCTGGAGTTATAAAGGACAGCTTTACGAGCAGTACTTC
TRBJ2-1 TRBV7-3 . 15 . CASSLGSSSYNEQFF TGTGCCAGCAGCCTCGGGAGTTCCTCCTACAATGAGCAGTTCTTC
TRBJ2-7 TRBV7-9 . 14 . CASSFHGGFYEQYF TGTGCCAGCAGCTTCCATGGGGGTTTCTACGAGCAGTACTTC
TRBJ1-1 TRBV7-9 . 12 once CASSLAAGAAFF TGTGCCAGCAGCTTAGCGGCAGGGGCAGCTTTCTTT
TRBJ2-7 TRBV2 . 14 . CASTPTTAPYEQYF TGTGCCAGCACCCCAACGACAGCCCCCTACGAGCAGTACTTC
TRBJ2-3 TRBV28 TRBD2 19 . CATGGSWTSGRPSTDTQYF TGTGCCACGGGCGGGTCGTGGACTAGCGGGAGACCTAGCACAGATACGCAGTATTTT
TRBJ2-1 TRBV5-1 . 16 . CASSGGSGVGEDEQFF TGCGCCAGCAGCGGGGGCAGCGGGGTTGGAGAAGATGAGCAGTTCTTC
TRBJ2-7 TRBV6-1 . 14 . CASSERQAPYEQYF TGTGCCAGCAGTGAACGGCAAGCCCCCTACGAGCAGTACTTC
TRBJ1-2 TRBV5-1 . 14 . CASSLATGPDGYTF TGCGCCAGCAGCTTGGCTACAGGGCCAGATGGCTACACCTTC
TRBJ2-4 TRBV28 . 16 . CASSSYRRGRGNIQYF TGTGCCAGCAGTTCCTATAGAAGGGGCAGAGGAAACATTCAGTACTTC
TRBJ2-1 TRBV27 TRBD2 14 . CASSLAAGGSEQFF TGTGCCAGCAGTTTAGCAGCGGGAGGGAGTGAGCAGTTCTTC
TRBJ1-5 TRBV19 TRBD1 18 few CASSIGPTGGYSNQPQHF TGTGCCAGTAGTATAGGACCGACAGGGGGATATAGCAATCAGCCCCAGCATTTT
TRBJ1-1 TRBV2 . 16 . CASSAGNTGRGTEAFF TGTGCCAGCAGTGCGGGGAATACAGGGCGAGGCACTGAAGCTTTCTTT
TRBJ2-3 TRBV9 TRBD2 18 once CASSVGVSGSVGTDTQYF TGTGCCAGCAGCGTAGGAGTTAGCGGGAGTGTAGGCACAGATACGCAGTATTTT